This paragraph covers one T cell receptor (beta chain) sequence. The sample originates from a study of shared clonotypes between healthy human individuals. CD45RO-negative, CCR7-selected cells formed the naive CD8 fraction, which excluded terminally differentiated effector memory CD45RA+ cells. None of the donors, who were healthy HIV-negative adults, had recently had acute infections or vaccinations. Per germline, CDR1 LGHNA and CDR2 YNFKEQ. Trimming pared 0 bases from V and 7 bases from J, leaving 10 bases between. The CDR3 spans 14 residues. The protocol was immunoSEQ multiplex PCR, while the TCRdb copy is restricted to in-frame clones and leaves out a portion. The sample lists about 2 million clones; approximately 95% were seen once.

The sequence came from a young man in good health. The sequencing sample was made of naive CD8+ T cells sorted from blood. The rearrangement uses TRBV4-2 and TRBJ2-1, with D possibly matching TRBD2 (5 bases). Here the CDR3 reads CASSQDSGDNEQFF. Written as DNA, the CDR3 is TGTGCCAGCAGCCAAGATTCCGGGGATAATGAGCAGTTCTTC.